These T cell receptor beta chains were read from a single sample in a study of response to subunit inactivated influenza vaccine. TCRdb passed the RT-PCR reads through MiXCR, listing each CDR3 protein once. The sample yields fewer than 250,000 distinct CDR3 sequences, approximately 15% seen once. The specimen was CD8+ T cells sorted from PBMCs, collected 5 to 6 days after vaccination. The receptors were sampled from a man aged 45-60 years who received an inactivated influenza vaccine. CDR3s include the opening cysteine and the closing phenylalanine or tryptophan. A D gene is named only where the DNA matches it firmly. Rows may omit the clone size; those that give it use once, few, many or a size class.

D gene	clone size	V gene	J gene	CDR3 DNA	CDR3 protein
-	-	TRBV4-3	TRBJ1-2	TGCGCCAGCAGCCAAGATATTCCAGGTTTAGGTTACACCTTC	CASSQDIPGLGYTF
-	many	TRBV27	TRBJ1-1	TGTGCCAGCAGTTCCCACGCGGGGGGTTATACTGAAGCTTTCTTT	CASSSHAGGYTEAFF
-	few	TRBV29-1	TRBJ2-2	TGCAGCGGTCGGGCGAACACCGGGGAGCTGTTTTTT	CSGRANTGELFF
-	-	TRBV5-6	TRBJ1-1	TGTGCCAGCAGCTTGGATGGGAGACCTGAAGCTTTCTTT	CASSLDGRPEAFF
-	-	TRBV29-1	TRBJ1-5	TGCAGCTATATAAATCCTATAAGCGGGGGGGCCTGGGGAGATACGCAGCATTTT	CSYINPISGGAWGDTQHF
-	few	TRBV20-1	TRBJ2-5	TGCAGTGCTAGTGAAGAGGGGCTGCTAGCGAATGGAGAGACCCAGTACTTC	CSASEEGLLANGETQYF
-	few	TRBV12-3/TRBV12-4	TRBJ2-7	TGTGCCAGCAGCCACTCAGGGACGGCATGGGGACCCGAGCAGTACTTC	CASSHSGTAWGPEQYF
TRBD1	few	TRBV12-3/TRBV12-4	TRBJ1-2	TGTGCCAGCAGTTTAGCGCGAGGGGGCGGGAACTATGGCTACACCTTC	CASSLARGGGNYGYTF
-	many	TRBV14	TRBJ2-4	TGTGCCAGCAGCCTAGGAGGGATCACTCAGTACTTC	CASSLGGITQYF
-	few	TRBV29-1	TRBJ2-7	TGCAGCGTTGAAAAGGGATACGAGCAGTACTTC	CSVEKGYEQYF
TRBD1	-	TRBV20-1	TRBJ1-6	TGCAGTGCTAGAGGAGGGACAGCGCACTATAATTCACCCCTCCACTTT	CSARGGTAHYNSPLHF
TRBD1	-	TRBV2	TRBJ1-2	TGTGCCAGCTTCCGACACAACAGGGGAGACTATGGCTACACCTTC	CASFRHNRGDYGYTF
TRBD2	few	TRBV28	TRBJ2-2	TGTGCCAGCAGTACAAGAGAGCCGGCGGGAGTGACCGGGGAGCTGTTTTTT	CASSTREPAGVTGELFF
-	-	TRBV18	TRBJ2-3	TGTGCCAGCTCAGTCAGGGGCACAGATACGCAGTATTTT	CASSVRGTDTQYF
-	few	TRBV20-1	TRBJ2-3	TGCAGTGCTAGAGATTTCCTCTATCCTAGCACAGATACGCAGTATTTT	CSARDFLYPSTDTQYF
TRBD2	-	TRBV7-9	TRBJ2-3	TGTGCCAGCAGCCCAGCTAGCGGGAGTACAGATACGCAGTATTTT	CASSPASGSTDTQYF
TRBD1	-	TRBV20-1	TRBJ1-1	TGCAGTGCCCGGGACAGCCTCACTGAAGCTTTCTTT	CSARDSLTEAFF